This T cell receptor (beta chain) was profiled in a study of T cell responses to AZD1222 COVID-19 vaccine. Deletions cut 3 bases from V and 1 base from J, with 15 bases between. In germline, CDR1 is DFQATT, CDR2 SNEGSKA (reference sequence). The CDR3 has 15 residues. Only in-frame clones appear in the TCRdb table, and some are missing; sequencing was by immunoSEQ multiplex PCR. The repertoire holds roughly 120,000 clones, with 88% as singletons. The chain combines TRBV20-1 with TRBJ2-5, with a possible D match to TRBD2 (6 bases). The sample consisted of peripheral blood, taken on day 0 of MenACWY control vaccination. The origin of this receptor is an adult in good health. The DNA of the CDR3 is TGCAGTGCTAGTGGAGGGGCGGGGCTCCAAGAGACCCAGTACTTC. Amino acid sequence: CSASGGAGLQETQYF.